What follows are 22 T cell receptor beta chains derived from one specimen sequenced in a study of siplizumab effects on memory and regulatory T cells. Sequencing was performed with immunoSEQ multiplex PCR; in TCRdb, only in-frame clones are kept and a portion is missing. The sample yields approximately 58,000 clones, approximately 95% seen once. The specimen was CD8+ T cells sorted from blood. The receptors were gathered from a human donor in good health.

The count of this clone is one. The chain joins TRBV29-1 to TRBJ1-1; D ambiguous. V was cut by 1 base and J by 3 bases, with 6 bases left in between. The CDR3 is made up of 12 amino acids. Germline V gene sequence: CDR1 SQVTM, CDR2 ANQGSEA. The CDR3 DNA is TGCAGCGTTGAAGGCAGGTACACTGAAGCTTTCTTT. Translating gives CSVEGRYTEAFF.

The chain has TRBV7-2 and TRBJ2-7; D is uncertain. The germline gives CDR1 SGHTA, CDR2 FQGNSA. V was shortened by 1 base and J by 5 bases, with 15 bases between the two germline ends. The CDR3 spans 15 residues. DNA for the CDR3: TGTGCCAGCAGCTTAGTTGGTCCCCCTCTGGACGAGCAGTACTTC. Its translation: CASSLVGPPLDEQYF.

The chain joins TRBV7-6 to TRBJ1-4; D may be TRBD1 (6 bases). CDR3 length: 15 residues. The germline CDR1 and CDR2 sequences are SGHVS and FNYEAQ. Deletions cut 5 bases from V and 3 bases from J, with 13 bases between. For the CDR3, the DNA is TGTGCCAGCAGCGCCGGGAGGGGGGCTAATGAAAAACTGTTTTTT. As protein: CASSAGRGANEKLFF.

V gene TRBV6-4 combines with J gene TRBJ2-3; tentatively, D is TRBD1 (5 bases). Germline CDR1 reads MRHNA; CDR2 reads SNTAGT. This CDR3 region has 14 residues. The V end lost 0 bases, the J end lost 1 base, and 5 bases lay between the germline ends. CDR3 nucleotides: TGTGCCAGCAGTGACTCACAGGGCACAGATACGCAGTATTTT. Protein product: CASSDSQGTDTQYF.

This chain links TRBV5-8 with TRBJ2-7; D call uncertain. The CDR3 runs to 14 residues. V was shortened by 2 bases and J by 1 base, with 10 bases between the two germline ends. The germline CDR1 and CDR2 sequences are SGHTS and YDEGEE. The CDR3 nucleotides are TGTGCCAGCAGCTTCATTCCGGATTCCTACGAGCAGTACTTC. Translating it yields CASSFIPDSYEQYF.

This sequence joins TRBV30 and TRBJ1-5; no reliable D call. Trimming cost V 8 bases and J 4 bases, with 18 bases left between them. The CDR3 consists of 14 residues. From germline, CDR1 is GTSNPN and CDR2 SVGIG (reference sequence). CDR3 amino acids: CASTAVGENQPQHF. DNA of the CDR3: TGTGCCAGTACGGCGGTCGGGGAAAATCAGCCCCAGCATTTT.

The gene calls are TRBV5-1 and TRBJ2-1, with D tentatively TRBD1 (6 bases). The CDR3 extends over 15 amino acids. Trimming removed 1 base at V and 3 bases at J, with 11 bases between. Per the germline V gene, CDR1 is SGHRS and CDR2 is YFSETQ. The CDR3 sequence: CASSLPRTDYNEQFF. The CDR3 DNA reads TGCGCCAGCAGCTTGCCCAGGACAGACTACAATGAGCAGTTCTTC. Based on the CDR3 plus reference TRBV5-1 and TRBJ2-1, the full variable domain is KAGVTQTPRYLIKTRGQQVTLSCSPISGHRSVSWYQQTPGQGLQFLFEYFSETQRNKGNFPGRFSGRQFSNSRSEMNVSTLELGDSALYLCASSLPRTDYNEQFFGPGTRLTVL.

The chain employs TRBV12-5 and TRBJ2-3; D remains unclear. V was pared by 6 bases and J by 2 bases, with 12 bases between. CDR3 size: 14 residues. Germline loops: CDR1 LGHNT, CDR2 FRNRAP. The CDR3: CASGGIRTTDTQYF. Here the CDR3 DNA reads TGTGCTAGTGGGGGGATAAGGACCACAGATACGCAGTATTTT.

CDR3 sequence (DNA): TGCAGTGCTAGAGGCCCGGGAGAAGCTTTCTTT. It specifies CSARGPGEAFF. The V and J genes are TRBV20-1 and TRBJ1-1, with unresolved D. CDR1 and CDR2 from the germline V gene are DFQATT and SNEGSKA (reference sequence). The CDR3 covers 11 residues. Trimming removed 1 base from V and 8 bases from J, with 8 bases in between.

The rearrangement joins TRBV13 to TRBJ2-5; the D gene is possibly TRBD1 (5 bases). Deletions cut 3 bases from V and 5 bases from J, with 10 bases between. Germline V CDR1 and CDR2: PRHDT, FYEKMQ (reference sequence). The CDR3 covers 13 residues. The CDR3 protein is CASSFQGYETQYF. DNA of the CDR3: TGTGCCAGCAGCTTCCAGGGTTACGAGACCCAGTACTTC.

This clone was counted between two and nine times. J is TRBJ1-2 and V is TRBV10-2; unclear D gene. Trimming took 7 bases from V and 6 from J, leaving 12 bases between them. This CDR3 has 12 residues. Germline V gives CDR1 WSHSY, CDR2 SAAADI. For the CDR3, the DNA is TGCGCCAGCAAGGCAGGTTGGGATGGCTACACCTTC. Amino acids: CASKAGWDGYTF.

The rearrangement links TRBV6-6 to TRBJ1-4; D remains unclear. The CDR3 sequence is 15 residues long. CDR1 is MNHNY, CDR2 SVGAGI, per germline (reference sequence). With 5 bases removed from V and 7 bases from J, the gap between germline ends came to 17 bases. In DNA form, the CDR3 reads TGTGCCAGCAGTCCAGACCTGGGCGCGTTTGAAAAACTGTTTTTT. It codes for CASSPDLGAFEKLFF.

The V gene is TRBV6-5, the J gene TRBJ1-5, with D possibly matching TRBD1 (6 bases). The CDR3 loop spans 13 amino acids. In germline, CDR1 is MNHEY, CDR2 SVGAGI. With 6 bases removed from V and 9 bases from J, the gap between germline ends came to 15 bases. The CDR3 protein is CASRNREGWPQHF. CDR3 coding DNA: TGTGCCAGCAGAAACAGGGAGGGTTGGCCCCAGCATTTT.

The CDR3 sequence is CASSPPRGDEQYF. The CDR3 DNA reads TGTGCCAGCTCACCTCCGAGAGGGGACGAGCAGTACTTC. This chain links TRBV18 with TRBJ2-7, with D perhaps matching TRBD1 or TRBD2 (5 bases each). The CDR3 is made up of 13 amino acids. Deletions cut 3 bases from V and 5 bases from J, with 11 bases between. CDR1 and CDR2 (germline): KGHSH, LQKENI.

This clone has a single count. J is TRBJ2-7 and V is TRBV7-9; TRBD1 might be the D (6 bases). The V end lost 5 bases, the J end lost 6 bases, and 17 bases lay between the germline ends. The CDR3 has 14 amino acids. From germline, CDR1 is SEHNR and CDR2 FQNEAQ (reference sequence). In DNA, the CDR3 is TGTGCCAGCAGCCCAGGGGCAGGAGTCGGCGAGCAGTACTTC. Its protein is CASSPGAGVGEQYF.

This chain joins TRBV7-2 and TRBJ1-1; D unclear. This CDR3 region has 13 residues. CDR1 and CDR2 (germline): SGHTA, FQGNSA. V lost 1 base and J lost 1, with 4 bases in between. CDR3 in amino acids: CASSLDRNTEAFF. CDR3 in DNA: TGTGCCAGCAGCTTAGATAGGAACACTGAAGCTTTCTTT.

V and J are TRBV27 and TRBJ1-5, with D hard to call. This CDR3 is built from 14 residues. V lost 6 bases and J lost 1, with 10 bases in between. Germline V gene data show CDR1 as MNHEY and CDR2 as SMNVEV (reference sequence). The DNA for the CDR3 is TGTGCCAGCAGCTCGGCCGTGAGCAATCAGCCCCAGCATTTT. This sequence encodes CASSSAVSNQPQHF.

This chain joins TRBV14 and TRBJ2-7; TRBD1 agrees at 9 bases. CDR1 is SGHDN and CDR2 is FVKESK in the germline V gene. The CDR3 contains 17 residues. The V segment lost 1 base and the J segment 7 bases; nucleotides outside the gene matches: 14. CDR3 region: CASSQVPPDRGTGEQYF. CDR3 nucleotide sequence: TGTGCCAGCAGCCAAGTCCCCCCGGACAGGGGTACGGGGGAGCAGTACTTC.

V usage is TRBV5-5 and J usage is TRBJ2-2; 7 bases agree with TRBD1. The ends lost 1 base at V and 7 bases at J; junction bases unmatched: 4. The germline V gene has CDR1 SGHKS and CDR2 YYEKEE (reference sequence). The CDR3 has 14 amino acids. As DNA, the CDR3 is TGTGCCAGCAGCTTGTCCGGGACAGTCGGGGAGCTGTTTTTT. This codes for CASSLSGTVGELFF.

This chain uses TRBV7-3 with TRBJ2-1; 9 bases map to TRBD2. The V gene end was trimmed by 5 bases and the J gene end by 10 bases; junction bases not matched to a gene: 6. CDR3 length: 13 amino acids. The germline CDR1 and CDR2 sequences are SGHTA and FQGTGA. This chain's CDR3 is CASSQGLAFEQFF. The CDR3 nucleotides read TGTGCCAGCAGCCAGGGACTAGCATTCGAGCAGTTCTTC.

J is TRBJ1-2 and V is TRBV6-5; no firm D call. Germline V gene sequence: CDR1 MNHEY, CDR2 SVGAGI. This CDR3 is built from 15 residues. With 0 bases removed from V and 5 bases from J, the gap between germline ends came to 13 bases. CDR3 sequence reads: CASSYSPGYTYGYTF. The CDR3 DNA reads as TGTGCCAGCAGTTACTCTCCGGGGTACACTTATGGCTACACCTTC.

The chain is built from TRBV7-9 and TRBJ1-2; the D is unclear. With 5 bases removed from V and 4 bases from J, the gap between germline ends came to 17 bases. The CDR3 totals 15 residues. CDR1 SEHNR and CDR2 FQNEAQ come from the germline V gene (reference sequence). The CDR3, as DNA: TGTGCCAGCAGCAGATTGGGGTATTCCGCCTATGGCTACACCTTC. This codes for CASSRLGYSAYGYTF. Based on the CDR3 plus reference TRBV7-9 and TRBJ1-2, the full variable domain is DTGVSQNPRHKITKRGQNVTFRCDPISEHNRLYWYRQTLGQGPEFLTYFQNEAQLEKSRLLSDRFSAERPKGSFSTLEIQRTEQGDSAMYLCASSRLGYSAYGYTFGSGTRLTVV.